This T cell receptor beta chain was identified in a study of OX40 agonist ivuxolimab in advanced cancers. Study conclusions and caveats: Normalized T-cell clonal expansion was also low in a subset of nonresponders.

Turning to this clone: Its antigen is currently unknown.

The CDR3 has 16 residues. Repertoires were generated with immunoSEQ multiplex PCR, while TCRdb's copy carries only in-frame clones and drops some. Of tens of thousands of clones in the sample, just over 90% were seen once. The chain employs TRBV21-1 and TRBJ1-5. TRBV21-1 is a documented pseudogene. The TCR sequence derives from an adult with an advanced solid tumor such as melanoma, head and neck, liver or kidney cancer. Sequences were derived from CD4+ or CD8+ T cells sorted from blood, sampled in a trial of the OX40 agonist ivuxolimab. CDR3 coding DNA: TGTGCCAGCAGCAAAGGAGGGCGAGGAAGCAATCAGCCCCAGCATTTT. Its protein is CASSKGGRGSNQPQHF.